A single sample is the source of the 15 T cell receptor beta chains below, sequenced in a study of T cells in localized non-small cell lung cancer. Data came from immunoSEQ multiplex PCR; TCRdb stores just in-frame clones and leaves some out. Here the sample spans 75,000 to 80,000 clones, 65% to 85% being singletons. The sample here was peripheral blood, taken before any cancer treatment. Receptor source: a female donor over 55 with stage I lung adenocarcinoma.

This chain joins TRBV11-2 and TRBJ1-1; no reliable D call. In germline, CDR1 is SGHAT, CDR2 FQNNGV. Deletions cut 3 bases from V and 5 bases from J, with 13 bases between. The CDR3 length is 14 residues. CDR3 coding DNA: TGTGCCAGCAGCTTTTCGGGGAGGTCAACTGAAGCTTTCTTT. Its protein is CASSFSGRSTEAFF. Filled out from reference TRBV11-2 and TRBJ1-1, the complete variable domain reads EAGVAQSPRYKIIEKRQSVAFWCNPISGHATLYWYQQILGQGPKLLIQFQNNGVVDDSQLPKDRFSAERLKGVDSTLKIQPAKLEDSAVYLCASSFSGRSTEAFFGQGTRLTVV.

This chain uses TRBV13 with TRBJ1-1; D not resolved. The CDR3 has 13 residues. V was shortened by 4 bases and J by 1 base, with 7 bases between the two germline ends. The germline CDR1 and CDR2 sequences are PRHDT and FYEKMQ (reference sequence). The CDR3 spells CASSSDENTEAFF. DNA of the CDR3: TGTGCCAGCAGCTCGGACGAGAACACTGAAGCTTTCTTT.

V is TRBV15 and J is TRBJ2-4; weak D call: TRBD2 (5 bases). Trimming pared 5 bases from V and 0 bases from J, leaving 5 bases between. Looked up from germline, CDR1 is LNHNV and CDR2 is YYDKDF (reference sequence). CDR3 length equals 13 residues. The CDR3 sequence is CATSGGAKNIQYF. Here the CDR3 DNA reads TGTGCCACCAGCGGAGGAGCCAAAAACATTCAGTACTTC.

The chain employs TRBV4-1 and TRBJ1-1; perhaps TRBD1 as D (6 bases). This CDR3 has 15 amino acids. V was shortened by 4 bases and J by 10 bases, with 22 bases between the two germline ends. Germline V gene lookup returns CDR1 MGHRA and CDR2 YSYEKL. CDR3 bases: TGCGCCAGCAGCCCCCCTGACAGGAATAAAGCAGGAGCTTTCTTT. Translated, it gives CASSPPDRNKAGAFF.

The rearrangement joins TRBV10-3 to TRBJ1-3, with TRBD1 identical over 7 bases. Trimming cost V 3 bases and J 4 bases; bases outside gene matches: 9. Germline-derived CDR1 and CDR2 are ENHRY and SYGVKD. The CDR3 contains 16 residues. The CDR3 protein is CAISDSMTGLGNTIYF. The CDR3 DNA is TGTGCCATCAGTGACTCGATGACAGGGCTGGGAAACACCATATATTTT.

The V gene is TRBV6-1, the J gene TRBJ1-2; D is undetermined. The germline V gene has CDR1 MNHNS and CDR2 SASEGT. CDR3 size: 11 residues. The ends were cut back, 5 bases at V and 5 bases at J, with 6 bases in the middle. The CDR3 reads CASSYGYGYTF. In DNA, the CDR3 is TGTGCCAGCAGTTACGGGTATGGCTACACCTTC.

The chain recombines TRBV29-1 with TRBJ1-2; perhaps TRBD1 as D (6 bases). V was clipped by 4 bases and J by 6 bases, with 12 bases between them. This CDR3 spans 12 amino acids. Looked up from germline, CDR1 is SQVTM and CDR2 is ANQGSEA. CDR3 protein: CSVVLQGNGYTF. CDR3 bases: TGCAGCGTTGTTTTGCAGGGGAATGGCTACACCTTC.

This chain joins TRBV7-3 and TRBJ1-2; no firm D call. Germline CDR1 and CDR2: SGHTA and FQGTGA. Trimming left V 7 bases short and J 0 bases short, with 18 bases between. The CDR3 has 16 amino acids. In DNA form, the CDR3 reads TGTGCCAGCACCCCCCCCCTCCGGGCGACTAACTATGGCTACACCTTC. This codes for CASTPPLRATNYGYTF. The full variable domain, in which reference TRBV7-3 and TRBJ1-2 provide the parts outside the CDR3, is GAGVSQTPSNKVTEKGKYVELRCDPISGHTALYWYRQSLGQGPEFLIYFQGTGAADDSGLPNDRFFAVRPEGSVSTLKIQRTERGDSAVYLCASTPPLRATNYGYTFGSGTRLTVV.

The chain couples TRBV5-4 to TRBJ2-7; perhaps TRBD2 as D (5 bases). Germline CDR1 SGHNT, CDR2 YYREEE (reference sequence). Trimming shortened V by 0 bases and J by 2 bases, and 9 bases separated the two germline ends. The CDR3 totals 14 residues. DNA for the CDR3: TGTGCCAGCAGCTTGGGAGGGCCCACCTACGAGCAGTACTTC. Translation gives CASSLGGPTYEQYF.

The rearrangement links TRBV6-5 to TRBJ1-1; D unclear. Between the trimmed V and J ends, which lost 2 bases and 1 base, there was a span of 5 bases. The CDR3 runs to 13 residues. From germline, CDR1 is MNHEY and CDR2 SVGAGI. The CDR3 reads CASSYLQNTEAFF. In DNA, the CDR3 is TGTGCCAGCAGTTACCTGCAGAACACTGAAGCTTTCTTT.

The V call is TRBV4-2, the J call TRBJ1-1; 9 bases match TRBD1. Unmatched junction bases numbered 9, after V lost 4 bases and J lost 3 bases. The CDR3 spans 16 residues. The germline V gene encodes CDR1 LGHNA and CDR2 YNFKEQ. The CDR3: CASSPTDRGIYTEAFF. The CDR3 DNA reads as TGTGCCAGCAGCCCGACGGACAGGGGTATTTACACTGAAGCTTTCTTT.

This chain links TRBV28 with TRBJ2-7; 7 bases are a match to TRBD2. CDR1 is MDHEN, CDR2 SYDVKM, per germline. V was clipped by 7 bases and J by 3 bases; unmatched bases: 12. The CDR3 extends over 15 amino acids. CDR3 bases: TGTGCCAGCACCCTACCTCCGGCGGGAGTCTACGAGCAGTACTTC. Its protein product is CASTLPPAGVYEQYF. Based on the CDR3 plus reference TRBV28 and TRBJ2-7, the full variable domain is DVKVTQSSRYLVKRTGEKVFLECVQDMDHENMFWYRQDPGLGLRLIYFSYDVKMKEKGDIPEGYSVSREKKERFSLILESASTNQTSMYLCASTLPPAGVYEQYFGPGTRLTVT.

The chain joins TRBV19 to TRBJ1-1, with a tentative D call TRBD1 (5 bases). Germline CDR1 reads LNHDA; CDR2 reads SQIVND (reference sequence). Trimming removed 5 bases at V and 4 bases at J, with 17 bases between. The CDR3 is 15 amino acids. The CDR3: CASSGTSGGITEAFF. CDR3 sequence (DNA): TGTGCCAGTAGTGGGACTTCTGGGGGGATCACTGAAGCTTTCTTT.

The CDR3 spells CASSFSTGPGNEQFF. CDR3 sequence (DNA): TGTGCCAGCAGCTTTTCCACGGGCCCGGGAAATGAGCAGTTCTTC. The rearrangement joins TRBV11-3 to TRBJ2-1, with D maybe TRBD2 (5 bases). V lost 3 bases to trimming and J lost 7 bases, with 16 bases between them. CDR3 length: 15 amino acids. Per germline, CDR1 SGHNT and CDR2 YENEEA. The variable domain in full, completed from reference TRBV11-3 and TRBJ2-1, reads EAGVVQSPRYKIIEKKQPVAFWCNPISGHNTLYWYLQNLGQGPELLIRYENEEAVDDSQLPKDRFSAERLKGVDSTLKIQPAELGDSAVYLCASSFSTGPGNEQFFGPGTRLTVL.

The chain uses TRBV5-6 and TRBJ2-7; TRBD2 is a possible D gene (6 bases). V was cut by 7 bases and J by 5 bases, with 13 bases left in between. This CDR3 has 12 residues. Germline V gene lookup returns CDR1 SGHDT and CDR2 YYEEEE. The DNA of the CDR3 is TGTGCCAGCGGGCGGTCGGGGGACGAGCAGTACTTC. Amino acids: CASGRSGDEQYF. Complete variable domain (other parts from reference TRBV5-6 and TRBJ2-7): DAGVTQSPTHLIKTRGQQVTLRCSPKSGHDTVSWYQQALGQGPQFIFQYYEEEERQRGNFPDRFSGHQFPNYSSELNVNALLLGDSALYLCASGRSGDEQYFGPGTRLTVT.